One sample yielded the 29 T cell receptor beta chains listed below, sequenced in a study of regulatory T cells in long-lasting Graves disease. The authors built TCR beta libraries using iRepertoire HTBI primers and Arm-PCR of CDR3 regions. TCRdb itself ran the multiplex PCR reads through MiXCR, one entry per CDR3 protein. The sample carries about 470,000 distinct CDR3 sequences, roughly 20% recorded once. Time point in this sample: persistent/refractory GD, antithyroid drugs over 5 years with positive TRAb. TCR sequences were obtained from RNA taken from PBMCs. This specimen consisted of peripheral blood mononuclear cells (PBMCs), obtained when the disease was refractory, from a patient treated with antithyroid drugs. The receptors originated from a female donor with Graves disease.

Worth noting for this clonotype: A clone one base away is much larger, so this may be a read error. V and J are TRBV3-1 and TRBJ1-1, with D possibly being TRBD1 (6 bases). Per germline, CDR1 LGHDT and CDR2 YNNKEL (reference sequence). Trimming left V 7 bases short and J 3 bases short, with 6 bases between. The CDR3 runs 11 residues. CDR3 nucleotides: TGTGCCAGCAAGGGGGACACTGAAGCTTTCTTT. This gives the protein CASKGDTEAFF.

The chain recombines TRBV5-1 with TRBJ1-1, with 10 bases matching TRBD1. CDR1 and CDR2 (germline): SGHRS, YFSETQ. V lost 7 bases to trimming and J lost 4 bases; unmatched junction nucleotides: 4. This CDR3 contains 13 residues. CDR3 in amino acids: CASGQGGRTEAFF. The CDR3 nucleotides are TGCGCCAGCGGACAGGGGGGTCGCACTGAAGCTTTCTTT.

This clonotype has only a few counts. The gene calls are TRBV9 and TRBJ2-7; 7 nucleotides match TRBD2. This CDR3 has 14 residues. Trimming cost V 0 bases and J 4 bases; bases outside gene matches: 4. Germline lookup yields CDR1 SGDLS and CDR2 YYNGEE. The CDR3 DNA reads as TGTGCCAGCAGCGTAGGGGAGGGAGCTTACGAGCAGTACTTC. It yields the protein CASSVGEGAYEQYF.

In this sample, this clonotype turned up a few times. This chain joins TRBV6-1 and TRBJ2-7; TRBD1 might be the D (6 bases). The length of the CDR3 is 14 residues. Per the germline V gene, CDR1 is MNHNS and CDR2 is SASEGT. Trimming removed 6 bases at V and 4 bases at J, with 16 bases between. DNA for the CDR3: TGTGCCAGCAGAAGACGACAGGACTCGTACGAGCAGTACTTC. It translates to CASRRRQDSYEQYF.

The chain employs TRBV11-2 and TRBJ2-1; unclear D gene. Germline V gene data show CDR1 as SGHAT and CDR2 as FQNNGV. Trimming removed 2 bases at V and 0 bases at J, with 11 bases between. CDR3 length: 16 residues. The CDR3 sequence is CASSLRGWTSYNEQFF. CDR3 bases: TGTGCCAGCAGCTTAAGAGGCTGGACCTCCTACAATGAGCAGTTCTTC.

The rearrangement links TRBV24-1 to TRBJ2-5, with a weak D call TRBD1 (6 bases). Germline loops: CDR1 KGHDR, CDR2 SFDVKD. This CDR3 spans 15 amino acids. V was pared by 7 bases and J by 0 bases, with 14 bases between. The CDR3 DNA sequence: TGTGCCACCAGCTCCGCGAGGGGGTACCAAGAGACCCAGTACTTC. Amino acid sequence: CATSSARGYQETQYF.

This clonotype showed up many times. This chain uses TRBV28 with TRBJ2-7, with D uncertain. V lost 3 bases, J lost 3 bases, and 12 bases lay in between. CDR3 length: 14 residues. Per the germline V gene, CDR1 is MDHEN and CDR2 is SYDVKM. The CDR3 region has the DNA TGTGCCAGCAGTTTTGGTTCTTACGGCTACGAGCAGTACTTC. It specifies CASSFGSYGYEQYF.

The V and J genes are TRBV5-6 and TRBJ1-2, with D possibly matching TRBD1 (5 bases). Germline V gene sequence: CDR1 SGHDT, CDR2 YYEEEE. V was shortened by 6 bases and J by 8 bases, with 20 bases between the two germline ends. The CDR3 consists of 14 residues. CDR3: CASTEMGGDGGYTF. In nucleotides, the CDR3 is TGTGCCAGCACCGAAATGGGAGGGGATGGGGGCTACACCTTC.

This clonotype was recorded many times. The CDR3 region is CSVELPPYGYTF. The CDR3 region has the DNA TGCAGCGTTGAGCTCCCACCTTATGGCTACACCTTC. The rearrangement uses TRBV29-1 and TRBJ1-2; unclear D gene. CDR1 and CDR2 (germline): SQVTM, ANQGSEA. V lost 3 bases and J lost 5, with 10 bases in between. The CDR3 consists of 12 residues.

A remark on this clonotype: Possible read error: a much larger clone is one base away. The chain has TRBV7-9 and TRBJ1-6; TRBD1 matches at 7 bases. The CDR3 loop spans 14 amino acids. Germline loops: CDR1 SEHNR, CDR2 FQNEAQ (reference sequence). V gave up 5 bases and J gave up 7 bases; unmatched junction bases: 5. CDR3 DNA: TGTGCCAGCAGCCTGGGACAGACAAATTCACCCCTCCACTTT. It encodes CASSLGQTNSPLHF.

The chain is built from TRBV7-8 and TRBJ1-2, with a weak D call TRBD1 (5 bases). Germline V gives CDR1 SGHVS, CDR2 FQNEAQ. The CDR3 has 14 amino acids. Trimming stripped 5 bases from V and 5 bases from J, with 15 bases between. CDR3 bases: TGTGCCAGCAGCCCAAGGGACCGACCATATGGCTACACCTTC. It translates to CASSPRDRPYGYTF.

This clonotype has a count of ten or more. The DNA of the CDR3 is TGTGCCAGTAGTTACTGGGACACTGAAGCTTTCTTT. Amino acid sequence: CASSYWDTEAFF. J is TRBJ1-1 and V is TRBV19, with D hard to call. CDR3 length: 12 residues. V lost 5 bases and J 3 bases, leaving 7 bases between the germline ends. Germline values: CDR1 LNHDA, CDR2 SQIVND (reference sequence).

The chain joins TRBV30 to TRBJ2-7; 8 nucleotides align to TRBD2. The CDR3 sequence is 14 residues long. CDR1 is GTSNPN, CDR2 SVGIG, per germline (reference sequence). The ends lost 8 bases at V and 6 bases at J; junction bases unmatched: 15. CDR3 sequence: CARTIAGPGGEQYF. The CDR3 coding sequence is TGTGCCAGAACGATAGCGGGACCAGGAGGCGAGCAGTACTTC.

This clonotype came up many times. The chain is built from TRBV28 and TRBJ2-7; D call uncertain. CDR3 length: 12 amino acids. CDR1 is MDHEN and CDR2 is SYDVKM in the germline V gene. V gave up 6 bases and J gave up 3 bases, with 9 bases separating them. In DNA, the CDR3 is TGTGCCAGCAGCTCCGCCCTCTACGAGCAGTACTTC. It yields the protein CASSSALYEQYF.

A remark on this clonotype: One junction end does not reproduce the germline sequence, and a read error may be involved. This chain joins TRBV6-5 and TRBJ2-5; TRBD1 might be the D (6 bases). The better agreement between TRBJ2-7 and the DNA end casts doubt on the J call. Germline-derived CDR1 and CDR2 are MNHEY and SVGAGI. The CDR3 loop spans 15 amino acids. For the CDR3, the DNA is TGCGCCAGCAGTTACTCGGGGACATACTCCTACGAGCAGTACTTC. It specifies CASSYSGTYSYEQYF.

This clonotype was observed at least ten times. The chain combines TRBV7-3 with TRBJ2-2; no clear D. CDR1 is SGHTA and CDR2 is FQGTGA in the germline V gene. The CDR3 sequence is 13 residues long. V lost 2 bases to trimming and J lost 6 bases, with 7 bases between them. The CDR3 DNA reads TGTGCCAGCAGCTTAGAGGCCGCCGGGGAGCTGTTTTTT. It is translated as CASSLEAAGELFF.

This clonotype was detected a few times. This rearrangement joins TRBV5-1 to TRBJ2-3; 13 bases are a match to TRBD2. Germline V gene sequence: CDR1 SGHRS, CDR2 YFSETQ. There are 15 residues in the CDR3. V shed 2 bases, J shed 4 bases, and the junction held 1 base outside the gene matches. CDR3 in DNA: TGCGCCAGCAGCTTAACTAGCGGGAGGGCAGATACGCAGTATTTT. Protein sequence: CASSLTSGRADTQYF.

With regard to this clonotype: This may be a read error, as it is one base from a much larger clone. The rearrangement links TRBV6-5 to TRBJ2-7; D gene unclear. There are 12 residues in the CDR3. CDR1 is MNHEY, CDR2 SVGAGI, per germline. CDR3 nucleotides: TGTGTCAGCAGTTACTCCCGGTTCGAGCAGTACTTC. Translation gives CVSSYSRFEQYF.

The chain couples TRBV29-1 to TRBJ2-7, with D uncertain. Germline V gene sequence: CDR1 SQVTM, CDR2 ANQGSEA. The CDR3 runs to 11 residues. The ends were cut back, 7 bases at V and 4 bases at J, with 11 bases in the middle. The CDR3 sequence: CSGLLGYEQYF. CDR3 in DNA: TGCAGCGGATTGCTAGGGTACGAGCAGTACTTC.

The CDR3 sequence: CASSLLDLGEQFF. As DNA, the CDR3 is TGTGCCAGCAGCTTGTTGGACTTGGGTGAGCAGTTCTTC. The chain combines TRBV5-5 with TRBJ2-1, with D possibly matching TRBD2 (5 bases). V was cut by 1 base and J by 9 bases, with 11 bases left in between. From germline, CDR1 is SGHKS and CDR2 YYEKEE (reference sequence). This CDR3 has 13 amino acids. Supplemented by reference TRBV5-5 and TRBJ2-1, the full variable domain reads DAGVTQSPTHLIKTRGQQVTLRCSPISGHKSVSWYQQVLGQGPQFIFQYYEKEERGRGNFPDRFSARQFPNYSSELNVNALLLGDSALYLCASSLLDLGEQFFGPGTRLTVL.

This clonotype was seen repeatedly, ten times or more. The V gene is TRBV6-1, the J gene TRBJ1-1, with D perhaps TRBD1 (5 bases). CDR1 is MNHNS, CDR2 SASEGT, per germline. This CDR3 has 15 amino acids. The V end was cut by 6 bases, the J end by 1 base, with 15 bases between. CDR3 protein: CASRELRGQNTEAFF. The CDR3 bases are TGTGCCAGCAGAGAACTCCGGGGCCAGAACACTGAAGCTTTCTTT.

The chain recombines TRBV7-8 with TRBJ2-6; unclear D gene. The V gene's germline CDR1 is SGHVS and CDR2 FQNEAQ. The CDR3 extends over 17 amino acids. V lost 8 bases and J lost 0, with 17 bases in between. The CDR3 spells CASAQWTAISGANVLTF. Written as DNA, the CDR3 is TGTGCCAGCGCCCAGTGGACGGCTATCTCTGGGGCCAACGTCCTGACTTTC.

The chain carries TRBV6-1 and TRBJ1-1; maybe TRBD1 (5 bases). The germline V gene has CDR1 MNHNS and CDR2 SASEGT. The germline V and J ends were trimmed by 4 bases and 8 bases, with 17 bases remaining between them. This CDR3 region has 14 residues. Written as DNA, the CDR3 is TGTGCCAGCAGTGTGGGTTCTGGGGGTTTAGAAGCTTTCTTT. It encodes CASSVGSGGLEAFF.

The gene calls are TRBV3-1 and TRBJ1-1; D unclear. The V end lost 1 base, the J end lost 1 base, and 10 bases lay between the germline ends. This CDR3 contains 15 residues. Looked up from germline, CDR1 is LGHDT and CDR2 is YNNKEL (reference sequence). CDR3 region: CASSQGVRTNTEAFF. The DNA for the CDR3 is TGTGCCAGCAGCCAAGGCGTCAGGACGAACACTGAAGCTTTCTTT.

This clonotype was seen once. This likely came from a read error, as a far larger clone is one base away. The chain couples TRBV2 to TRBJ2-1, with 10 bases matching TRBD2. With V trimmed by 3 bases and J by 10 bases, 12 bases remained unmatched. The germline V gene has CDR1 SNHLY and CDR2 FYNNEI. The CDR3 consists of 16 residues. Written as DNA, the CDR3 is TGTGCCAGCAGTGATGGGGCTAGCGGGAGTTTCTACGAGCAGTTCTTC. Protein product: CASSDGASGSFYEQFF.

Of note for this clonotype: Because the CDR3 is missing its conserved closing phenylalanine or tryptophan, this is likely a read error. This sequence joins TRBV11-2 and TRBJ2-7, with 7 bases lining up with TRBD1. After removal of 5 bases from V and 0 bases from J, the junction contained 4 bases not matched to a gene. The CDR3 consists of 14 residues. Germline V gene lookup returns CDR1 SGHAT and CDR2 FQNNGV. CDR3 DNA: TGTGCCAGCAGCGCAGGGGGTAGCTCCTACGAGCAGTACTCC. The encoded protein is CASSAGGSSYEQYS.

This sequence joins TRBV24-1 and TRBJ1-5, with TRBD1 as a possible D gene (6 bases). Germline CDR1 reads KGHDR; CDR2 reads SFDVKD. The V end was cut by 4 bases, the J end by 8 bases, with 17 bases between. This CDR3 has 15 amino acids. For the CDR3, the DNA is TGTGCCACCAGTGACAAGGGGGTAGGTTTGAAGCCCCAGCATTTT. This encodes CATSDKGVGLKPQHF.

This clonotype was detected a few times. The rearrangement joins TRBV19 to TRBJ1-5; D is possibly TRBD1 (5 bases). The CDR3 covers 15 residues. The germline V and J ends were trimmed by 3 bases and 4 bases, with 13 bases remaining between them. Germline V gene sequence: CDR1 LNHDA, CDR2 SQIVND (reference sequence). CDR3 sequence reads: CASSMQGAGNQPQHF. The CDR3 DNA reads TGTGCCAGTAGTATGCAGGGAGCGGGAAATCAGCCCCAGCATTTT.

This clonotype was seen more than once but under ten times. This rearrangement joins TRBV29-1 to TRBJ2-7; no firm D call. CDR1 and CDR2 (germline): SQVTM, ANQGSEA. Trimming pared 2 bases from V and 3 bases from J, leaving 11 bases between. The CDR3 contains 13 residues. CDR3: CSVESGKHYEQYF. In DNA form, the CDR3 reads TGCAGCGTTGAATCCGGAAAACACTACGAGCAGTACTTC.